This T cell receptor beta chain emerged from a study of T cells after yellow fever vaccination. In this sample, this clonotype turned up a few times. Its target is not known. TCRdb used MiXCR to reprocess the 5' RACE reads, holding one entry per CDR3 protein. The table lists 150,000 to 200,000 distinct CDR3 sequences, around 7% of them singletons, with 2.5% to 3% in the top ten. Notes on the study in general: At around 95% for CD4 and 88% for CD8, most primary-vaccination clones showed up again after the booster. A weaker but faster secondary response was observed, peaking on day 5 versus 15.

The CDR3 sequence is 14 residues long. The sequence derives from a man aged 18 to 29 who received the YFV17D yellow fever vaccine. V usage is TRBV3-2 and J usage is TRBJ1-5; whether TRBD1, the table's D call, matches the DNA was not checked. TRBV3-2 is assigned pseudogene status. The specimen was CD4+ T cells sorted from PBMCs, collected less than 6 days after the first yellow fever vaccination. This CDR3 is CASSPGQINQPQHF. The CDR3 DNA is TGTGCCAGCAGCCCCGGACAGATCAATCAGCCCCAGCATTTT.